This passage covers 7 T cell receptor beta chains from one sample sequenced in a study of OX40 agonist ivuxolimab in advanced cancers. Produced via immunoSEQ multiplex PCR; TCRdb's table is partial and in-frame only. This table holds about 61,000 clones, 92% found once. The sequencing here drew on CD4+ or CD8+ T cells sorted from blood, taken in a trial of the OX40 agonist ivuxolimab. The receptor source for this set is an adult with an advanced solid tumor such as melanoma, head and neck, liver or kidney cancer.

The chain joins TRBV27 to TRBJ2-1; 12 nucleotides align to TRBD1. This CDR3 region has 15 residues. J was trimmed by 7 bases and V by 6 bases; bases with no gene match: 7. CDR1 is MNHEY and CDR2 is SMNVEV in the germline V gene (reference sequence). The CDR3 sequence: CASRRDRGRWNEQFF. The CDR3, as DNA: TGTGCCAGCAGGAGGGACAGGGGGCGGTGGAATGAGCAGTTCTTC.

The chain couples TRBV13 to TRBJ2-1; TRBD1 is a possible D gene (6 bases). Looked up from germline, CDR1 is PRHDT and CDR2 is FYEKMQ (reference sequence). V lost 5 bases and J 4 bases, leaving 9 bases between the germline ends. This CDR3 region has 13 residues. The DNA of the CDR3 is TGTGCCAGCAGCCCTGGACAGTACAATGAGCAGTTCTTC. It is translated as CASSPGQYNEQFF.

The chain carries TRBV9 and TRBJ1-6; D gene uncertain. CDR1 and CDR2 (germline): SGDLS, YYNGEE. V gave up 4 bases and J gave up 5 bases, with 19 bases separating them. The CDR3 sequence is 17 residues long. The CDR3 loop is CASSPPLQGMDNSPLHF. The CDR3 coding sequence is TGTGCCAGCAGCCCCCCTCTACAAGGGATGGATAATTCACCCCTCCACTTT.

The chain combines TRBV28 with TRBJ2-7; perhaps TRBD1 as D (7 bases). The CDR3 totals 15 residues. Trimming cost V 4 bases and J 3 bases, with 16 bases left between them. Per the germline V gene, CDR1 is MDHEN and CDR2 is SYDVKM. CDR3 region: CASSSVNRGGYEQYF. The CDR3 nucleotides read TGTGCCAGCAGTTCAGTAAACAGGGGAGGCTACGAGCAGTACTTC.

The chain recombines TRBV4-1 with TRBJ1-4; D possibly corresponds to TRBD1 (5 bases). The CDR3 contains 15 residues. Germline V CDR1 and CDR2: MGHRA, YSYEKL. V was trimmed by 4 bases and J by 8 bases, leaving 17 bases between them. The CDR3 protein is CASSPRTTLGEKLFF. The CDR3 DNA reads TGCGCCAGCAGCCCCCGGACAACCCTAGGGGAAAAACTGTTTTTT.

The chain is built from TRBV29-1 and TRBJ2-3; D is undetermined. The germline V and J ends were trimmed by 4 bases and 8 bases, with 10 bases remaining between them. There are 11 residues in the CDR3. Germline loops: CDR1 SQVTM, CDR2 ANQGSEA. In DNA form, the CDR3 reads TGCAGCGTTGGGGCGTCGGGTACGCAGTATTTT. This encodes CSVGASGTQYF.

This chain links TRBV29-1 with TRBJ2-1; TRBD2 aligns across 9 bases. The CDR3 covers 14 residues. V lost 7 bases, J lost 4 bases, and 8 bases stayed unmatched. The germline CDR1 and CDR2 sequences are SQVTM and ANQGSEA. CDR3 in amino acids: CSALTSGTYNEQFF. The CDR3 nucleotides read TGCAGCGCCTTGACTAGCGGAACTTACAATGAGCAGTTCTTC.